These 13 T cell receptor beta chains originate from one sample sequenced in a study of T cells after posttransplantation cyclophosphamide listed by TCRdb under 2016. The protocol used for the library was the immunoSEQ multiplex PCR assay. What TCRdb holds here is the immuneACCESS table cut down to in-frame rearrangements. Part of the clones is not present; checked against another copy, under half of the missing clones reflect an unresolved V gene, and the others are unexplained. Across this sample there are several hundred clones, with 45% to 70% seen only once. Clones ranked in the top ten supply less than 75% of the sample. What the treatment or condition label conveys for this sample: high-dose cyclophosphamide on days +3 and +4 as single-agent GVHD prophylaxis. For conditioning, the PTCy patients got busulfan and fludarabine, then a related or unrelated marrow graft, followed by cyclophosphamide on days +3 and +4.

The sample here was CD8+ T cells sorted from blood, taken after allogeneic stem cell transplant with posttransplant cyclophosphamide. The receptors derive from a male patient in his forties or fifties who received an allogeneic stem cell transplant from an unrelated donor, was CMV-positive, and had acute GVHD only. Some T cells may have been brought in with the graft after a transplant.

This clone has more than one count but fewer than ten. This likely came from a read error, as a far larger clone is one base away. Distinct nucleotide sequences in the sample also encode this CDR3. The genes are TRBV13 and TRBJ2-3, with a possible D match to TRBD1 (6 bases). Germline V gene data show CDR1 as PRHDT and CDR2 as FYEKMQ (reference sequence). The CDR3 loop spans 15 amino acids. CDR3 nucleotides: TGTGCCAGCAGCTTAGGGCAGGGACATCCAGATACCCAGTATTTT. As protein: CASSLGQGHPDTQYF.

This clone was seen only a few times. One junction end disagrees with the germline gene, perhaps due to a read error. Other DNA variants within this sample encode the same CDR3. The chain has TRBV9 and TRBJ2-7, with D maybe TRBD2 (5 bases). CDR3 length equals 14 residues. Germline V gene data show CDR1 as SGDLS and CDR2 as YYNGEE. CDR3 protein: CASSQVEGTDEQYF. The CDR3 coding sequence is TGCGCCAGCAGCCAGGTAGAGGGTACCGACGAGCAGTACTTC.

Regarding this clone: This probably arose from a read error, given a far larger clone one base away. The genes are TRBV27 and TRBJ1-2; D ambiguous. Per the germline V gene, CDR1 is MNHEY and CDR2 is SMNVEV (reference sequence). The length of the CDR3 is 15 residues. The CDR3 DNA is TGTGGCAGCAGTCTCATCTTCGGGGATGGGGATGGCTACACCTTC. It translates to CGSSLIFGDGDGYTF.

This clone was counted only a few times. Other DNA sequences in the sample encode the same CDR3. V usage is TRBV19 and J usage is TRBJ2-7, with D perhaps TRBD1 (6 bases). Germline V gene data show CDR1 as LNHDA and CDR2 as SQIVND (reference sequence). Between the trimmed V and J ends, which lost 11 bases and 4 bases, there was a span of 12 bases. There are 11 residues in the CDR3. CDR3 sequence (DNA): TGTGCCTCGGGACACCGATACGAGCAGTACTTC. It translates to CASGHRYEQYF.

The chain couples TRBV2 to TRBJ2-7; 8 positions match TRBD2. The CDR3 totals 13 residues. Germline trimming cut 7 bases from V and 0 bases from J; bases unmatched to any gene: 2. Germline V gene data show CDR1 as SNHLY and CDR2 as FYNNEI. CDR3 in DNA: TGTGCCAGCACCGCGGGGGGCTCCTACGAGCAGTACTTC. This codes for CASTAGGSYEQYF.

The rearrangement uses TRBV15 and TRBJ2-3, with D unclear. The V gene lost 5 bases and the J gene lost 3 bases, with 9 bases spanning the gap. This CDR3 is built from 13 residues. CDR1 is LNHNV, CDR2 YYDKDF, per germline (reference sequence). The CDR3 DNA follows: TGTGCCACCAGCCCGAGATTGACAGATACGCAGTATTTT. Translation: CATSPRLTDTQYF.

The V call is TRBV19, the J call TRBJ2-5; TRBD2 matches 9 bases. TRBJ2-7 explains the end of the DNA better; the J call may be wrong. The CDR3 is 14 amino acids. In germline, CDR1 is LNHDA, CDR2 SQIVND (reference sequence). As DNA, the CDR3 is TGTGCCAGTTCACTAGCGGGCGCAAATTACGAGCAGTACTTC. Translated: CASSLAGANYEQYF.

The rearrangement joins TRBV5-5 to TRBJ2-5; 9 bases match TRBD1. The CDR3 is 13 residues long. Germline V CDR1 and CDR2: SGHKS, YYEKEE (reference sequence). J gave up 4 bases and V 4 bases, and 2 bases lay outside the gene matches. In DNA form, the CDR3 reads TGTGCCAGCAGCAAGGACAGGGGAGAGACCCAGTACTTC. Translated: CASSKDRGETQYF.

Relative to its sample, this clone is medium-sized (0.01 to 0.1%). The CDR3 region is CASSESNLLAGGDTQYF. CDR3 coding DNA: TGCGCCAGCAGTGAGTCGAATTTACTAGCGGGAGGAGATACGCAGTATTTT. The chain carries TRBV10-2 and TRBJ2-3, with 12 nucleotides matching TRBD2. With 0 bases clipped from V and 5 bases from J, the junction kept 6 bases outside the gene matches. This CDR3 is built from 17 residues. Germline V gene sequence: CDR1 WSHSY, CDR2 SAAADI.

This clone was counted between two and nine times. This chain uses TRBV5-5 with TRBJ1-1; maybe TRBD1 (5 bases). Germline V lookup: CDR1 SGHKS, CDR2 YYEKEE (reference sequence). The V gene lost 4 bases and the J gene lost 12 bases, with 25 bases spanning the gap. CDR3 length: 15 residues. The CDR3 sequence is CASSPTMFVAGFSFF. The CDR3 region has the DNA TGTGCCAGCAGCCCAACAATGTTTGTGGCAGGGTTCTCTTTCTTT.

The genes are TRBV10-2 and TRBJ2-1; the D gene is possibly TRBD2 (5 bases). Trimming pared 6 bases from V and 2 bases from J, leaving 8 bases between. CDR3 length equals 13 residues. CDR1 is WSHSY and CDR2 is SAAADI in the germline V gene. CDR3 nucleotides: TGCGCCAGCAGCGCCGGGACCTACAATGAGCAGTTCTTC. This translates into CASSAGTYNEQFF.

In this sample, this clone turned up a few times. The V call is TRBV4-3, the J call TRBJ2-7; 7 bases map to TRBD1. There are 16 residues in the CDR3. Germline V gene sequence: CDR1 LGHNA, CDR2 YSLEER. V shed 0 bases and J 0 bases; nucleotides not matched to a gene: 5. In DNA form, the CDR3 reads TGCGCCAGCAGCCAAGATCATAGGGGGCGCTCCTACGAGCAGTACTTC. Its protein product is CASSQDHRGRSYEQYF.

The J gene is TRBJ2-7, the V gene TRBV9; D might be TRBD2 (6 bases). Trimming shortened V by 4 bases and J by 0 bases, and 20 bases separated the two germline ends. Germline V gene sequence: CDR1 SGDLS, CDR2 YYNGEE. The CDR3 has 17 residues. The CDR3 DNA is TGTGCCAGCAGCTTGTCACGGGCGCGGGGTGGCTCCTACGAGCAGTACTTC. Amino acids: CASSLSRARGGSYEQYF.